These 16 T cell receptor delta chains share one sample of origin, sequenced in a study of γδ T cells in repeated Plasmodium falciparum infection. Bulk repertoires came from Vgamma9/Vdelta2+ or Vdelta2-negative gammadelta T cells flow-sorted from PBMC. TCRdb reapplied CATT to the multiplex PCR reads. Here the sample spans tens of thousands of delta-chain clones, roughly 1.9% being singletons. The specimen was gamma-delta T cells from blood. All receptors come from a pool of human donors (malaria-infected and uninfected, not separated).

As concerns this clone: Translating this DNA gives a protein that differs at residue 3 from the TCRdb one, which belongs to a much larger clone; a read error is likely, and the protein shown is this translation. The chain joins TRDV3 to TRDJ1, with TRDD3 identical over 8 bases. The J gene is absent in TCRdb and was assigned here via DNA matching to germline. Germline V gives CDR1 TVYSNPD, CDR2 GDNSRS (reference sequence). This CDR3 is 20 amino acids long. CDR3 DNA sequence: TGTGCCCTTAGGGTCTACCTCTACGAGTACTGGGGGGTCTACACCGATAAACTCATCTTT. As protein: CALRVYLYEYWGVYTDKLIF.

On this clone itself: The mismatch at residue 12 between this DNA's translation and the TCRdb protein of a much larger clone likely reflects a read error; the protein shown is translated from the DNA. This chain joins TRAV38-2/DV8 and TRDJ1, with a tentative D call TRDD2 (6 bases). Here the J gene was assigned by germline matching of the DNA, as TCRdb has none. Between the trimmed V and J ends, which lost 7 bases and 4 bases, there was a span of 26 bases. Germline V gives CDR1 TSESDYY, CDR2 QEAYKQQN. The CDR3 has 17 residues. The CDR3 sequence is CAYGTPTSLGGDDKLIF. CDR3 DNA sequence: TGTGCTTATGGAACTCCTACGAGCCTGGGAGGGGACGATAAACTCATCTTT.

This clone has more than one count but fewer than ten. The TCRdb record carries a much larger clone's protein, which differs from this DNA's translation at residue 4; a read error is the likely cause, and the protein listed here is the DNA translation. The chain links TRDV2 to TRDJ3; D possibly uses TRDD2 or TRDD3 (5 bases each). The J gene is not listed in TCRdb, so it was assigned here from a DNA match to germline. The CDR3 length is 20 residues. V was trimmed by 5 bases and J by 2 bases, leaving 24 bases between them. Germline-derived CDR1 and CDR2 are GEAIGNYY and EKD. CDR3 loop: CACGFRAGRYSPWDTRQMFF. For the CDR3, the DNA is TGTGCCTGTGGCTTCCGTGCTGGGAGATACTCCCCCTGGGACACCCGACAGATGTTTTTC.

This clone was counted a few times. A single base is all that separates this from a far larger clone, so a read error is likely. Distinct nucleotide sequences in the sample also encode this CDR3. This chain uses TRDV1 with TRDJ1; 12 bases are shared with TRDD3. Matching the DNA to germline supplied the J gene, which TCRdb does not give. Germline CDR1 TSWWSYY, CDR2 QGS. This CDR3 region has 22 residues. V was clipped by 4 bases and J by 4 bases; unmatched bases: 25. This CDR3 reads CALGGKPSYGGLLGDTDDKLIF. As DNA, the CDR3 is TGTGCTCTTGGGGGGAAACCTTCCTATGGGGGCTTACTGGGGGATACTGACGATAAACTCATCTTT.

This clone was picked up a small number of times. With a far larger clone one base away, a read error is the likely cause. Other DNA sequences in this sample translate to the same CDR3. This sequence joins TRDV2 and TRDJ3; 7 bases are shared with TRDD3. The J gene was missing in TCRdb and was found by matching the end of the DNA to germline. CDR3 length equals 21 residues. CDR1 is GEAIGNYY and CDR2 is EKD in the germline V gene. This CDR3 is CACDTSMGTGVGPWDTRQMFF. CDR3 nucleotide sequence: TGTGCCTGTGACACCTCCATGGGCACTGGGGTCGGCCCCTGGGACACTCGACAGATGTTTTTC.

On this clone: TCRdb's entry gives the protein of a much larger clone, which mismatches this DNA's translation at residue 14, likely from a read error; the protein reported here is translated from the DNA. The chain employs TRDV1 and TRDJ1; 10 bases match TRDD3. The J gene was missing in TCRdb and was found by matching the end of the DNA to germline. Losses at the gene ends were 3 bases for V and 0 bases for J; bases not matched to a gene: 16. Germline values: CDR1 TSWWSYY, CDR2 QGS. CDR3 length: 20 amino acids. DNA of the CDR3: TGTGCTCTTGGGGAGGTCCTCCTACAACTGGGGGATTGGGACACCGATAAACTCATCTTT. Its protein product is CALGEVLLQLGDWDTDKLIF.

This clone was found many times. The protein TCRdb gives is from a much larger clone and does not agree with this DNA's translation at residue 19, likely a read error; the protein shown here comes from the DNA. CDR3 amino acids: CALGDTLQFSYVRGIVTYEKLIF. The CDR3 nucleotides are TGTGCTCTTGGGGACACCTTACAGTTTTCCTACGTCCGGGGGATCGTAACTTACGAGAAACTCATCTTT. This rearrangement joins TRDV1 to TRDJ1; D is perhaps TRDD2 or TRDD3 (7 bases each). The J gene is absent in TCRdb and was assigned here via DNA matching to germline. Germline assignment: CDR1 TSWWSYY and CDR2 QGS. The V end lost 3 bases, the J end lost 8 bases, and 43 bases lay between the germline ends. This CDR3 region has 23 residues.

About this clone itself: A read error likely explains this, since a far larger clone differs by one base. The sample contains more than one DNA sequence encoding this CDR3. The J segment was not called; the V segment is TRDV3; the table's D call of TRDD3 was not tested on the DNA. The CDR3 spans 25 residues. In germline, CDR1 is TVYSNPD, CDR2 GDNSRS (reference sequence). The CDR3 coding sequence is TGTGCCTTTATCCCTTTTTTAGTGAAGGGTTATACTGGGGGATACCCTCCGGGAGTTGGCGATAAACTCATCTTC. Residues: CAFIPFLVKGYTGGYPPGVGDKLIF.

Remarks on this clone: The TCRdb record carries a much larger clone's protein, which differs from this DNA's translation at residue 6; a read error is the likely cause, and the protein listed here is the DNA translation. This chain uses TRDV1 with TRDJ1; D not certain. TCRdb leaves out the J gene; it was filled in here by matching the DNA to germline. CDR3 length: 15 residues. Trimming left V 3 bases short and J 3 bases short, with 14 bases between. Germline CDR1 TSWWSYY, CDR2 QGS. The CDR3 protein is CALGEATYDPDKLIF. The CDR3 nucleotides are TGTGCTCTTGGGGAGGCTACGTACGACCCCGATAAACTCATCTTT.

This clone was picked up a small number of times. TCRdb has a much larger clone's protein, which differs at residue 12 from the translation of this DNA, likely because of a read error; what is shown is the protein translated from the DNA. This rearrangement joins TRDV3 to TRDJ1; D is ambiguous. CDR3 length: 14 amino acids. Germline CDR1 is TVYSNPD and CDR2 is GDNSRS (reference sequence). The chain's CDR3 is CAFEPPTYTDKFIF. CDR3 nucleotide sequence: TGTGCCTTTGAGCCCCCGACATACACCGATAAATTCATCTTT. The full variable domain, completed using reference TRDV3 and TRDJ1, is CDKVTQSSPDQTVASGSEVVLLCTYDTVYSNPDLFWYRIRPDYSFQFVFYGDNSRSEGADFTQGRFSVKHILTQKAFHLVISPVRTEDSATYYCAFEPPTYTDKFIFGKGTRVTVEP.

Regarding this clone: A far larger clone is a single base away, which makes a read error likely. This CDR3 is also generated by other DNA sequences in the sample. With the J gene uncalled, the V gene is TRDV1; the table's D gene call, TRDD3, was not cross checked with the DNA. The CDR3 is 20 residues long. Germline CDR1 reads TSWWSYY; CDR2 reads QGS. CDR3 in DNA: TGTGCTCTTGGGGAAGGCTCCCTATTCGGCGTACCCTGGTACACCGATAAACTTATCTTT. This codes for CALGEGSLFGVPWYTDKLIF.

Only a few counts were recorded for this clone. The chain joins TRDV1 to TRDJ2; 11 bases fit TRDD3. Matching the DNA to germline supplied the J gene, which TCRdb does not give. V was pared by 0 bases and J by 9 bases, with 36 bases of the junction left unmatched. The CDR3 has 26 residues. CDR1 is TSWWSYY, CDR2 QGS, per germline. CDR3 in DNA: TGTGCTCTTGGGGAACTAGTTGGCCCCACTACTGGGGGATATCCCTCACTGGCCAAAAAGGGATCACAACTCTTCTTT. As protein: CALGELVGPTTGGYPSLAKKGSQLFF.

The table lists this clone with a few counts. A far larger clone is one nucleotide away, so this likely arose from a read error. The same CDR3 also results from other DNA sequences found in this sample. The V gene is TRDV1, the J gene TRDJ1, with D possibly TRDD2 on 5 matching bases. TCRdb offers no J gene call, so here the DNA was matched to germline to obtain one. CDR3 length: 21 amino acids. The V gene lost 8 bases and the J gene lost 1 base, with 35 bases spanning the gap. Germline-derived CDR1 and CDR2 are TSWWSYY and QGS. The CDR3 sequence: CALFPNPIMPYPPYGTDKLIF. The CDR3 DNA reads as TGTGCTCTTTTTCCGAATCCTATTATGCCGTACCCACCGTACGGCACCGATAAACTCATCTTT.

The table lists this clone with a few counts. A far larger clone is one base from this, pointing to a likely read error. The same CDR3 is also encoded by other DNA sequences in this sample. The rearrangement uses TRDV1 and TRDJ1; 11 bases line up with TRDD3. The J gene is not listed in TCRdb, so it was assigned here from a DNA match to germline. J was trimmed by 4 bases and V by 9 bases; bases with no gene match: 34. The CDR3 length is 23 residues. Germline CDR1 is TSWWSYY and CDR2 is QGS. The CDR3 protein is CALGLRGLPTTPYWGIGHDKLIF. In DNA form, the CDR3 reads TGTGCTCTCGGCCTCCGAGGACTTCCCACAACGCCGTACTGGGGGATAGGACACGATAAACTCATCTTT.

Regarding this clone: The TCRdb protein, from a much larger clone, departs from this DNA's translation at residue 8, likely by read error; the protein shown derives from the DNA. The chain carries TRDV2 and TRDJ1, with D tentatively TRDD3 (6 bases). Matching the DNA to germline supplied the J gene, which TCRdb does not give. Trimming took off 2 bases at V and 1 base at J, with 13 bases between the two ends. CDR3 length: 15 residues. Germline V lookup: CDR1 GEAIGNYY, CDR2 EKD. Here the CDR3 reads CACDMVGVSTDKLIF. The CDR3 DNA reads TGTGCCTGTGACATGGTGGGGGTGAGCACCGATAAACTCATCTTT.

This clone has ten or more counts. The chain links TRDV1 to TRDJ1; perhaps TRDD3 as D (6 bases). The CDR3 sequence is 20 residues long. V was shortened by 5 bases and J by 0 bases, with 28 bases between the two germline ends. The germline gives CDR1 TSWWSYY, CDR2 QGS. The CDR3 is CALGKPRHSTGERYTDKLIF. The CDR3 bases are TGTGCTCTTGGGAAACCCCGCCATAGTACGGGGGAGAGGTACACCGATAAACTCATCTTT.